The next 23 T cell receptor beta chains were all read from a single sample in a study of regulatory T cells in long-lasting Graves disease. Time point indicated: persistent/refractory GD, antithyroid drugs over 5 years with positive TRAb. PBMC-derived RNA was used for the TCR library. Combining iRepertoire HTBI primers with Arm-PCR of CDR3 regions, the authors built TCR beta libraries. Via MiXCR, TCRdb re-called the multiplex PCR reads, giving one row per CDR3 protein. The table records roughly 400,000 distinct CDR3 sequences, over 20% of them present only once. The material was peripheral blood mononuclear cells (PBMCs), obtained when the disease was refractory, from a patient treated with antithyroid drugs. Every receptor here comes from a female donor with Graves disease.

A few counts support this clonotype. The J gene is TRBJ1-1, the V gene TRBV27, with D possibly TRBD1 on 6 matching bases. Germline V gives CDR1 MNHEY, CDR2 SMNVEV (reference sequence). V was trimmed by 11 bases and J by 1 base, leaving 17 bases between them. There are 14 residues in the CDR3. CDR3 in DNA: TGTGCCTCCAGGGGCGGGGGGGAGAACACTGAAGCTTTCTTT. It specifies CASRGGGENTEAFF.

The V and J genes are TRBV28 and TRBJ2-2; weak D call: TRBD2 (5 bases). The CDR3 totals 17 residues. V was shortened by 6 bases and J by 1 base, with 18 bases between the two germline ends. The germline CDR1 and CDR2 sequences are MDHEN and SYDVKM. In DNA form, the CDR3 reads TGTGCCAGCAGCCCCCTCGGGGTACAGCGGAACACCGGGGAGCTGTTTTTT. This codes for CASSPLGVQRNTGELFF.

CDR3 region: CASNRGLEQYF. CDR3 in DNA: TGTGCCAGCAACAGGGGGCTCGAGCAGTACTTC. V is TRBV6-1 and J is TRBJ2-7, with 9 bases aligning to TRBD1. Germline CDR1 and CDR2: MNHNS and SASEGT. V was pared by 7 bases and J by 6 bases, with 1 base of the junction left unmatched. This CDR3 is built from 11 residues.

About this clonotype itself: An end of the junction does not agree with germline; a read error may underlie this. The chain recombines TRBV20-1 with TRBJ1-5, with D possibly being TRBD1 (6 bases). Germline V lookup: CDR1 DFQATT, CDR2 SNEGSKA (reference sequence). The CDR3 is 17 amino acids. For the CDR3, the DNA is TGCAGTGCTCCACAAAGTAGGACAGATGATAGCAATCAGCTCCAGCATTTT. Translation: CSAPQSRTDDSNQLQHF.

V is TRBV28 and J is TRBJ2-1, with D perhaps given as TRBD1 or TRBD2 (5 bases each). CDR3 length: 12 residues. The germline V and J ends were trimmed by 6 bases and 10 bases, with 13 bases remaining between them. Germline values: CDR1 MDHEN, CDR2 SYDVKM. The chain's CDR3 is CASRDTGTEQFF. The CDR3 DNA is TGTGCCAGCAGAGATACCGGGACGGAGCAGTTCTTC.

This clonotype was recorded at least ten times. The chain employs TRBV28 and TRBJ2-5; 9 nucleotides align to TRBD1. Looked up from germline, CDR1 is MDHEN and CDR2 is SYDVKM. The CDR3 sequence is 14 residues long. The trim removed 11 bases at V and 5 bases at J, leaving 12 bases unmatched. The CDR3 sequence is CASRDRVFFETQYF. The CDR3 nucleotides are TGTGCCTCCCGGGACAGGGTATTTTTCGAGACCCAGTACTTC.

This clonotype was found many times. The chain combines TRBV28 with TRBJ2-2; D is unresolved. CDR1 MDHEN and CDR2 SYDVKM come from the germline V gene. V lost 7 bases to trimming and J lost 6 bases, with 6 bases between them. CDR3 length: 11 amino acids. CDR3 DNA sequence: TGTGCCAGCACCAGCTCCGGGGAGCTGTTTTTT. Protein sequence: CASTSSGELFF.

This clonotype was seen only a few times. The rearrangement joins TRBV28 to TRBJ2-2; 8 bases line up with TRBD1. CDR1 MDHEN and CDR2 SYDVKM come from the germline V gene. The V gene end was trimmed by 5 bases and the J gene end by 4 bases; junction bases not matched to a gene: 3. This CDR3 has 14 amino acids. The chain's CDR3 is CASSRTGTTGELFF. CDR3 nucleotides: TGTGCCAGCAGTAGGACAGGGACCACCGGGGAGCTGTTTTTT.

V is TRBV7-2 and J is TRBJ2-7; TRBD2 matches 14 bases. CDR3 size: 17 residues. Germline V gives CDR1 SGHTA, CDR2 FQGNSA. The V gene end was trimmed by 1 base and the J gene end by 4 bases; junction bases not matched to a gene: 6. The CDR3 region has the DNA TGTGCCAGCAGCTTAGGACTAGCGGGAGGGAGTGATTACGAGCAGTACTTC. This sequence encodes CASSLGLAGGSDYEQYF.

This clonotype was detected only a few times. The genes are TRBV20-1 and TRBJ2-7, with TRBD2 matching 8 bases. Per the germline V gene, CDR1 is DFQATT and CDR2 is SNEGSKA (reference sequence). Trimming cost V 5 bases and J 3 bases; bases outside gene matches: 9. The CDR3 sequence is 14 residues long. The CDR3 sequence: CSAGGAGGLYEQYF. As DNA, the CDR3 is TGCAGTGCTGGAGGGGCGGGAGGCCTCTACGAGCAGTACTTC.

In this sample, this clonotype turned up a few times. The junction and the germline gene differ at one end; a read error may be behind it. The V and J genes are TRBV12-3 or TRBV12-4 and TRBJ2-7; D unresolved. There are 15 residues in the CDR3. The CDR3 is CATSNPADGSYEQYF. The CDR3 DNA sequence: TGTGCCACCAGTAACCCAGCTGATGGCTCCTACGAGCAGTACTTC.

J is TRBJ2-1 and V is TRBV3-1, with D perhaps TRBD2 (5 bases). V lost 2 bases, J lost 14 bases, and 16 bases lay in between. Germline-derived CDR1 and CDR2 are LGHDT and YNNKEL (reference sequence). The CDR3 is made up of 13 amino acids. CDR3 in DNA: TGTGCCAGCAGCCAAACTATTAGAGGGAACAAGTTCTTC. The encoded protein is CASSQTIRGNKFF.

The chain is built from TRBV4-1 and TRBJ2-7; D unclear. Germline V gene lookup returns CDR1 MGHRA and CDR2 YSYEKL. The CDR3 sequence is 14 residues long. V was cut by 4 bases and J by 4 bases, with 14 bases left in between. In nucleotides, the CDR3 is TGCGCCAGCAGCCGTGTCGACACTTTATACGAGCAGTACTTC. Its translation: CASSRVDTLYEQYF.

Ten or more counts support this clonotype. V usage is TRBV6-2 or TRBV6-3 and J usage is TRBJ1-5; D is unclear. Germline V gives CDR1 MNHEY, CDR2 SVGEGT. V was cut by 6 bases and J by 4 bases, with 16 bases left in between. The CDR3 sequence is 15 residues long. Written as DNA, the CDR3 is TGTGCCAGCAGCGAGACCAGATCCCGGAATCAGCCCCAGCATTTT. The encoded protein is CASSETRSRNQPQHF.

This chain links TRBV5-4 with TRBJ1-2, with D uncertain. Germline CDR1 SGHNT, CDR2 YYREEE (reference sequence). CDR3 length: 13 amino acids. The V end lost 4 bases, the J end lost 1 base, and 8 bases lay between the germline ends. Here the CDR3 reads CASSTTDNYGYTF. The CDR3 region has the DNA TGTGCCAGCAGCACTACAGATAACTATGGCTACACCTTC.

In its sample, this clonotype was seen many times. A much bigger clone sits one base away, suggesting this may be a read error. The rearrangement uses TRBV7-9 and TRBJ2-5; D remains unclear. The V and J ends lost 1 base and 5 bases respectively, with 2 bases between them. CDR3 size: 11 residues. Germline lookup yields CDR1 SEHNR and CDR2 FQNEAQ (reference sequence). The CDR3 nucleotides read TGTGCCAGCAGCTTAGATGAGACCCAGTACTTC. It specifies CASSLDETQYF.

This clonotype was detected many times. The chain couples TRBV10-3 to TRBJ1-5, with D hard to call. The germline V gene has CDR1 ENHRY and CDR2 SYGVKD. The V gene lost 3 bases and the J gene lost 3 bases, with 6 bases spanning the gap. The CDR3 has 13 residues. The CDR3 protein is CAISDRYNQPQHF. The CDR3 nucleotides are TGTGCCATCAGTGACAGGTACAATCAGCCCCAGCATTTT.

This clonotype was picked up a small number of times. J is TRBJ2-7 and V is TRBV2; D possibly corresponds to TRBD2 (6 bases). Germline V CDR1 and CDR2: SNHLY, FYNNEI. The CDR3 is 13 residues long. V lost 7 bases, J lost 0 bases, and 10 bases lay in between. CDR3 loop: CASKGGTSYEQYF. Written as DNA, the CDR3 is TGTGCCAGCAAGGGCGGGACCTCCTACGAGCAGTACTTC. Together with reference TRBV2 and TRBJ2-7, the CDR3 gives the full variable domain: EPEVTQTPSHQVTQMGQEVILRCVPISNHLYFYWYRQILGQKVEFLVSFYNNEISEKSEIFDDQFSVERPDGSNFTLKIRSTKLEDSAMYFCASKGGTSYEQYFGPGTRLTVT.

At least ten counts were recorded for this clonotype. This chain connects TRBV7-8 to TRBJ2-7; no clear D. In germline, CDR1 is SGHVS, CDR2 FQNEAQ. The CDR3 totals 14 residues. V was trimmed by 4 bases and J by 3 bases, leaving 13 bases between them. CDR3 sequence (DNA): TGTGCCAGCAGCTCCGGGTCTAGGAACTACGAGCAGTACTTC. It codes for CASSSGSRNYEQYF.

This clonotype was observed many times. This chain links TRBV28 with TRBJ2-7, with 8 positions matching TRBD2. The CDR3 contains 15 residues. Germline V gene sequence: CDR1 MDHEN, CDR2 SYDVKM. The ends lost 3 bases at V and 0 bases at J; junction bases unmatched: 4. CDR3 in DNA: TGTGCCAGCAGTTTCACCAGCGGGAGCTCCTACGAGCAGTACTTC. Protein sequence: CASSFTSGSSYEQYF.

This clonotype has at least ten counts. The J gene is TRBJ2-5, the V gene TRBV20-1; 11 positions agree with TRBD2. V shed 4 bases and J 5 bases; nucleotides not matched to a gene: 3. This CDR3 has 13 amino acids. Germline CDR1 reads DFQATT; CDR2 reads SNEGSKA (reference sequence). The CDR3 is CSAKLAGAETQYF. In DNA, the CDR3 is TGCAGTGCTAAACTAGCGGGAGCTGAGACCCAGTACTTC.

The chain has TRBV18 and TRBJ2-7; 13 nucleotides line up with TRBD2. The CDR3 extends over 18 amino acids. The V segment lost 5 bases and the J segment 0 bases; nucleotides outside the gene matches: 10. The germline V gene encodes CDR1 KGHSH and CDR2 LQKENI. CDR3 bases: TGTGCCAGCTCATCAGGACTAGCGGGAGTTGGAAGCTCCTACGAGCAGTACTTC. Translation gives CASSSGLAGVGSSYEQYF.

The chain carries TRBV4-1 and TRBJ2-5; 10 bases are shared with TRBD2. The CDR3 has 16 residues. V lost 4 bases and J lost 0; bases outside the gene matches: 5. Germline V gene lookup returns CDR1 MGHRA and CDR2 YSYEKL. CDR3 DNA: TGCGCCAGCAGCCGGCTAGCGGGAGCCAACCAAGAGACCCAGTACTTC. It translates to CASSRLAGANQETQYF.